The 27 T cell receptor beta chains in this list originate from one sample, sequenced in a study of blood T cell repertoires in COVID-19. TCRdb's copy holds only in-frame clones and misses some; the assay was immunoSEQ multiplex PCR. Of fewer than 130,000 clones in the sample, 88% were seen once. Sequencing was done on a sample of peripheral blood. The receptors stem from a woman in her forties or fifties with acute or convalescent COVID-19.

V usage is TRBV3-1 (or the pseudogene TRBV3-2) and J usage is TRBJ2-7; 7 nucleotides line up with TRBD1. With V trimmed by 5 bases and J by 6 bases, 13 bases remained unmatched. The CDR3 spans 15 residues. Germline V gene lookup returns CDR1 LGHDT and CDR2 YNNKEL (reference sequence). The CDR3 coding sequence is TGTGCCAGCAGCTATCCTGGACAGGTGTTCGGCGAGCAGTACTTC. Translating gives CASSYPGQVFGEQYF.

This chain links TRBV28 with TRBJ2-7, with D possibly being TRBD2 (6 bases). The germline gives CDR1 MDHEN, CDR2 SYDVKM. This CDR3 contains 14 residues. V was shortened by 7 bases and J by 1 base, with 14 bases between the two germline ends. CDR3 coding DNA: TGTGCCAGCACCAATGCGGGACCATCCTACGAGCAGTACTTC. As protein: CASTNAGPSYEQYF.

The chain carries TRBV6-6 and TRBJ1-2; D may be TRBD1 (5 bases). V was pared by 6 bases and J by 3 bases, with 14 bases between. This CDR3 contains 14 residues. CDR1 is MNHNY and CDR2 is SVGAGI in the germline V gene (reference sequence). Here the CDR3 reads CASSPPGGDYGYTF. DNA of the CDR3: TGTGCCAGCAGCCCCCCCGGGGGGGACTATGGCTACACCTTC.

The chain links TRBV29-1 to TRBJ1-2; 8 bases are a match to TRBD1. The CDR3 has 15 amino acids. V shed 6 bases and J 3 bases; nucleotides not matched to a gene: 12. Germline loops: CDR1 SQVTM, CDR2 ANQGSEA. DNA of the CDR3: TGCAGCGTCCTCCCACAGGGGGAGGAAGACTATGGCTACACCTTC. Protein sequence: CSVLPQGEEDYGYTF.

CDR3 in DNA: TGTGCCAGCAGCGTAGCCTCTAGCGCCACCTACGAGCAGTACTTC. It translates to CASSVASSATYEQYF. The rearrangement joins TRBV9 to TRBJ2-7; a weak D match, TRBD2 (6 bases). Germline values: CDR1 SGDLS, CDR2 YYNGEE. Between the trimmed V and J ends, which lost 0 bases and 2 bases, there was a span of 12 bases. The CDR3 contains 15 residues.

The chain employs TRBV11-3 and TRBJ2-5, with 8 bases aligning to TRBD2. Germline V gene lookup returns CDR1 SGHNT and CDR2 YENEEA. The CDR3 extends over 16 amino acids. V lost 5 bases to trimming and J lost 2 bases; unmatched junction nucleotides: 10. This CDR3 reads CASSPGTSGDQETQYF. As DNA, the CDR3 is TGTGCCAGCAGCCCCGGCACTAGCGGCGATCAAGAGACCCAGTACTTC.

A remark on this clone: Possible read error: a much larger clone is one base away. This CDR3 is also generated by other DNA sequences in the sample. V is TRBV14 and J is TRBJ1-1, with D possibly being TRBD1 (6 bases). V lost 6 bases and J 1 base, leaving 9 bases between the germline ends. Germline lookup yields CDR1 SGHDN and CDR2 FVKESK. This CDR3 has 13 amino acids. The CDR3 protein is CASSVGGNTEAFF. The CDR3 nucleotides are TGTGCCAGCAGTGTAGGGGGGAACACTGAAGCTTTCTTT.

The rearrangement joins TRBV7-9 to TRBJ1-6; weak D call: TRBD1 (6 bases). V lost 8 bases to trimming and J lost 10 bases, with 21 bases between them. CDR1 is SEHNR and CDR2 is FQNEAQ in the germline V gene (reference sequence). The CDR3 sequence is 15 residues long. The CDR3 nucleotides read TGTGCCAGCGCTCTAATGGGGACAAGAGGATCACCCCTCCACTTT. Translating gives CASALMGTRGSPLHF.

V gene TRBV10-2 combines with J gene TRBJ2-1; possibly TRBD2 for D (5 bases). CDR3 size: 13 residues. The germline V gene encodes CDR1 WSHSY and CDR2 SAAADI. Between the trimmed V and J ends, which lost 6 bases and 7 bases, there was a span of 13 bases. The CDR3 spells CASRWERENEQFF. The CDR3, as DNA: TGCGCCAGCAGGTGGGAGAGGGAGAATGAGCAGTTCTTC.

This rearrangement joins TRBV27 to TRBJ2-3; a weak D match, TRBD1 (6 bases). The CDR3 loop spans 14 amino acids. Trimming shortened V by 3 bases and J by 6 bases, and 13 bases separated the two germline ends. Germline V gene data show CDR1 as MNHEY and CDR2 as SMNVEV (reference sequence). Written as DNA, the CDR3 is TGTGCCAGCAGTTTCAAACCGGGACACGATACGCAGTATTTT. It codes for CASSFKPGHDTQYF.

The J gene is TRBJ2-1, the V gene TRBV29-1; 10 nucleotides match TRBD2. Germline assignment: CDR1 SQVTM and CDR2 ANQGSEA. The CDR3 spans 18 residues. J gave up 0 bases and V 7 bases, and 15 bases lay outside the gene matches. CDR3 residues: CSAHTGLAEGFSYNEQFF. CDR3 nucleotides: TGCAGCGCTCATACCGGACTAGCGGAGGGTTTCTCCTACAATGAGCAGTTCTTC.

The CDR3 DNA reads as TGTGCCAGCAGTACGACAGGGATGAACACTGAAGCTTTCTTT. This gives the protein CASSTTGMNTEAFF. The rearrangement joins TRBV27 to TRBJ1-1; 7 positions match TRBD1. The CDR3 has 14 residues. Germline assignment: CDR1 MNHEY and CDR2 SMNVEV (reference sequence). V shed 5 bases and J 0 bases; nucleotides not matched to a gene: 3.

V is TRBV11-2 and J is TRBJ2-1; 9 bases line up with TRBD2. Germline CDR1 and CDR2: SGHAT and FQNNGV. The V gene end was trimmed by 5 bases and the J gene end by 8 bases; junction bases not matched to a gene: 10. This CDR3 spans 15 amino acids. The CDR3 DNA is TGTGCCAGCAGCGTGACTAGCGGCCCGGTCGATGAGCAGTTCTTC. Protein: CASSVTSGPVDEQFF.

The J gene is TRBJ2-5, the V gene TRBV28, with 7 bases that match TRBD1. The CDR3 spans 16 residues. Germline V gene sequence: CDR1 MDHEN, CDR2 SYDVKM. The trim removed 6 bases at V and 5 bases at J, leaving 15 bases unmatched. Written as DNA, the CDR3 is TGTGCCAGCAGCCTAACAGGGGTTGGGAGAGGCGAGACCCAGTACTTC. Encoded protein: CASSLTGVGRGETQYF. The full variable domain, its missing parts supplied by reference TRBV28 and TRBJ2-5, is DVKVTQSSRYLVKRTGEKVFLECVQDMDHENMFWYRQDPGLGLRLIYFSYDVKMKEKGDIPEGYSVSREKKERFSLILESASTNQTSMYLCASSLTGVGRGETQYFGPGTRLLVL.

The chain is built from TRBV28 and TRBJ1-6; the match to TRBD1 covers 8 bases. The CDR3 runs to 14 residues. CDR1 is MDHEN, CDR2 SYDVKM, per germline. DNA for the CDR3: TGTGCAACCGGCGACAGGGGCCGTAATTCACCCCTCCACTTT. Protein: CATGDRGRNSPLHF.

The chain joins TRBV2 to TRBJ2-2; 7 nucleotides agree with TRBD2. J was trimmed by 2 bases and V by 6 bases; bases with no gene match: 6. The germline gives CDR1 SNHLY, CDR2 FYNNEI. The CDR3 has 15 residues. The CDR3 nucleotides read TGTGCCAGCAGCCCCGGGACTACTAACACCGGGGAGCTGTTTTTT. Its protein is CASSPGTTNTGELFF.

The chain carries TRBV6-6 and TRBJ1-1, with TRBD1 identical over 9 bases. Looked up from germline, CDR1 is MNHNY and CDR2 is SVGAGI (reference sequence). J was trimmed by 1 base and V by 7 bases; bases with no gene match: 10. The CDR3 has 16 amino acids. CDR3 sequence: CASIEGNRGRNTEAFF. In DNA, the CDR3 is TGTGCCAGCATCGAGGGGAACAGGGGGCGGAACACTGAAGCTTTCTTT.

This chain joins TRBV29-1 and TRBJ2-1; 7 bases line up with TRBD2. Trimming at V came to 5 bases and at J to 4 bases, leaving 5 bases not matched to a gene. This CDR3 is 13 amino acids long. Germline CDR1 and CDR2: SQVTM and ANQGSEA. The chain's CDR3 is CSVSSSGYNEQFF. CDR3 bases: TGCAGCGTTTCTTCTAGCGGATACAATGAGCAGTTCTTC.

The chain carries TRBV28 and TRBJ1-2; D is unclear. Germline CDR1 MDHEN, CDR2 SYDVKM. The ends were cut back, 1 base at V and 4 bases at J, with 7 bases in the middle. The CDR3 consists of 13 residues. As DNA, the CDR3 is TGTGCCAGCAGTTTATCCAGAAGCTATGGCTACACCTTC. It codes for CASSLSRSYGYTF.

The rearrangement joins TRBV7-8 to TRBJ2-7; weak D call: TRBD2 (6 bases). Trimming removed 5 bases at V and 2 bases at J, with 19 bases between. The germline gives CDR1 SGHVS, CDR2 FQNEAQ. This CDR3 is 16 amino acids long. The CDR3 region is CASSRAGREPPYEQYF. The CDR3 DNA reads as TGTGCCAGCAGCCGAGCAGGGCGGGAACCCCCCTACGAGCAGTACTTC.

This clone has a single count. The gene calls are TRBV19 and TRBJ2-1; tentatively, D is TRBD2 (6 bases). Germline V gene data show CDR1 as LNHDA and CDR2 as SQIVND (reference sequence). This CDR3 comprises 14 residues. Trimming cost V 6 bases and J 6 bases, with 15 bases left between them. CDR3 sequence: CASSLLAWRNEQFF. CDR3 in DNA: TGTGCCAGTAGCCTACTAGCCTGGCGCAATGAGCAGTTCTTC.

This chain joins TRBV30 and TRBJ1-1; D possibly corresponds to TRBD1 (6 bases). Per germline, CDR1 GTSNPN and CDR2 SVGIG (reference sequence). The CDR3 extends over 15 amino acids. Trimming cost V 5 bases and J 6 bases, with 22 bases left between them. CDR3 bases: TGTGCCTGGTGCACTGGACAGCCTGGCAGGGCTGAAGCTTTCTTT. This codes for CAWCTGQPGRAEAFF.

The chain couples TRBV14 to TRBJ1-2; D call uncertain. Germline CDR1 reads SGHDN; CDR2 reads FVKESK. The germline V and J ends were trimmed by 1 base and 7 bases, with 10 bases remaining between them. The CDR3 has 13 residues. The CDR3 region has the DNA TGTGCCAGCAGCCAAGCGGGGAGCGCTGGCTACACCTTC. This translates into CASSQAGSAGYTF.

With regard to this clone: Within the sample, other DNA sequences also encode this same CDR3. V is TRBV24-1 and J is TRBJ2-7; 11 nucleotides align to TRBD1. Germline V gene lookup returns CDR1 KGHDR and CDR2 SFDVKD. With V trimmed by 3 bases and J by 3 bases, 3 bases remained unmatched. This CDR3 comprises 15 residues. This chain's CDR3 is CATSDPGTGGYEQYF. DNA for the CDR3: TGTGCCACCAGTGATCCAGGGACAGGGGGCTACGAGCAGTACTTC.

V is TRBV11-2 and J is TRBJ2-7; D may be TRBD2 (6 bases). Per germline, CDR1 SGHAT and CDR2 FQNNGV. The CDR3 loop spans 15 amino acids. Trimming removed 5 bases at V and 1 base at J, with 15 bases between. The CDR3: CASSLAVSGSYEQYF. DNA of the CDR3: TGTGCCAGCAGCCTCGCCGTTAGCGGATCCTACGAGCAGTACTTC.

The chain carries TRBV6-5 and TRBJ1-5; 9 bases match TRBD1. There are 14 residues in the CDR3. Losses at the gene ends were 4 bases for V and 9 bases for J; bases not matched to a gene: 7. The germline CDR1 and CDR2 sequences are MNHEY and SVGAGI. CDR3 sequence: CASSSIQGALPQHF. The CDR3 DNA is TGTGCCAGCAGTTCCATACAGGGGGCGCTGCCCCAGCATTTT.

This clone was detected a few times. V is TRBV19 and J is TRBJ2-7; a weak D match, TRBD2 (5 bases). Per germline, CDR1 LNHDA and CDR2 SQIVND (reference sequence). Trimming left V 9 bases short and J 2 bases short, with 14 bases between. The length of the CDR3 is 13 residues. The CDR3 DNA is TGTGCCAGCTCCCGAGGGTTCGCCTACGAGCAGTACTTC. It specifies CASSRGFAYEQYF.